Below, 3 T cell receptor beta chains from the same sample are listed, as sequenced in a study of circulating CD8 cells and anti-PD-1 response in melanoma. From live CD3+CD8+TCRalphabeta+ cells, four PD-1 and/or TIGIT subsets were sorted. The QIAseq Immune Repertoire TCR panel built the libraries from roughly 15 ng of total RNA. MiXCR, run by TCRdb on the reads, gives a single entry per CDR3 protein. Among about 210 distinct CDR3 sequences listed, more than 6.5% were seen once. The specimen was CD8+ T cells from PBMCs, collected at baseline or after one month of anti-PD-1 therapy (not recorded which). All receptors derive from a human donor with melanoma.

This clonotype ranks as large. The rearrangement uses TRBV6-1 and TRBJ2-2; TRBD2 might be the D (6 bases). V lost 8 bases and J 6 bases, leaving 7 bases between the germline ends. CDR3 length: 11 amino acids. The germline V gene encodes CDR1 MNHNS and CDR2 SASEGT. CDR3: CASGGAGELFF. The CDR3 DNA sequence: TGTGCCAGCGGCGGGGCCGGGGAGCTGTTTTTT.

By sample fraction, this clonotype is medium-sized. The chain joins TRBV20-1 to TRBJ2-5, with D uncertain. The V and J ends lost 6 bases and 9 bases respectively, with 14 bases between them. From germline, CDR1 is DFQATT and CDR2 SNEGSKA (reference sequence). The CDR3 loop spans 11 amino acids. CDR3 amino acids: CSAAILGAQYF. The CDR3, as DNA: TGCAGTGCCGCAATACTTGGGGCCCAGTACTTC.

Judged by abundance, this clonotype is large. The CDR3 sequence is CASSTFGGPYEQYF. CDR3 nucleotide sequence: TGTGCCAGTAGTACCTTCGGGGGGCCCTACGAGCAGTACTTC. This chain uses TRBV19 with TRBJ2-7; D might be TRBD2 (7 bases). V was trimmed by 4 bases and J by 2 bases, leaving 12 bases between them. This CDR3 has 14 amino acids. The germline gives CDR1 LNHDA, CDR2 SQIVND (reference sequence).